This entry lists 8 T cell receptor beta chains sequenced from one sample in a study of blood T cell repertoires in COVID-19. The repertoire was sequenced with immunoSEQ multiplex PCR; TCRdb's copy has only in-frame clones and lacks some. The sample yields 250,000 to 350,000 clones, around nine tenths seen once. Sequenced material: peripheral blood. The receptor source for this set is a woman aged 25 to 39 with COVID-19, enrolled during active disease.

This chain uses TRBV7-9 with TRBJ1-1; D is possibly TRBD1 (5 bases). The CDR3 totals 13 residues. The V and J ends lost 7 bases and 2 bases respectively, with 11 bases between them. From germline, CDR1 is SEHNR and CDR2 FQNEAQ (reference sequence). This CDR3 is CASILDSNTEAFF. DNA of the CDR3: TGTGCCAGCATCCTAGACAGCAACACTGAAGCTTTCTTT.

The chain employs TRBV6-1 and TRBJ1-1, with no clear D. CDR3 length: 12 amino acids. Trimming pared 1 base from V and 4 bases from J, leaving 4 bases between. The germline CDR1 and CDR2 sequences are MNHNS and SASEGT. The CDR3 spells CASSEGVTEAFF. The CDR3 bases are TGTGCCAGCAGTGAAGGCGTCACTGAAGCTTTCTTT.

The rearrangement links TRBV19 to TRBJ2-3, with 10 positions matching TRBD2. The CDR3 runs 16 residues. CDR1 is LNHDA, CDR2 SQIVND, per germline (reference sequence). Trimming cost V 5 bases and J 3 bases; bases outside gene matches: 8. CDR3 in DNA: TGTGCCAGTAGTCCTCTGGCTAGCGGGAGAACAGATACGCAGTATTTT. Protein product: CASSPLASGRTDTQYF.

This chain connects TRBV5-4 to TRBJ2-7; tentative D call: TRBD1 (5 bases). The CDR3 consists of 13 residues. V was clipped by 0 bases and J by 13 bases, with 17 bases between them. Germline lookup yields CDR1 SGHNT and CDR2 YYREEE (reference sequence). The CDR3 coding sequence is TGTGCCAGCAGCTTGGGGGGCAGGGAAGGGCTCTACTTC. Translating gives CASSLGGREGLYF. Filled out from reference TRBV5-4 and TRBJ2-7, the complete variable domain reads ETGVTQSPTHLIKTRGQQVTLRCSSQSGHNTVSWYQQALGQGPQFIFQYYREEENGRGNFPPRFSGLQFPNYSSELNVNALELDDSALYLCASSLGGREGLYFGPGTRLTVT.

The V gene is TRBV11-2, the J gene TRBJ2-7, with D tentatively TRBD2 (6 bases). V dropped 3 bases and J dropped 7 bases, with 13 bases sitting between them. Germline assignment: CDR1 SGHAT and CDR2 FQNNGV. CDR3 length: 13 residues. The CDR3 spells CASSFGTSMEQYF. CDR3 DNA sequence: TGTGCCAGCAGCTTTGGGACTTCCATGGAGCAGTACTTC. The full variable domain, completed using reference TRBV11-2 and TRBJ2-7, is EAGVAQSPRYKIIEKRQSVAFWCNPISGHATLYWYQQILGQGPKLLIQFQNNGVVDDSQLPKDRFSAERLKGVDSTLKIQPAKLEDSAVYLCASSFGTSMEQYFGPGTRLTVT.

J is TRBJ1-5 and V is TRBV7-2; no firm D call. This CDR3 spans 16 amino acids. V was cut by 4 bases and J by 0 bases, with 13 bases left in between. Germline V gives CDR1 SGHTA, CDR2 FQGNSA. The CDR3 bases are TGTGCCAGCAGCTCAACCATTGCTAATAGCAATCAGCCCCAGCATTTT. It codes for CASSSTIANSNQPQHF.

The chain joins TRBV6-5 to TRBJ1-2; D possibly corresponds to TRBD1 (6 bases). CDR1 and CDR2 (germline): MNHEY, SVGAGI. V lost 1 base and J 0 bases, leaving 9 bases between the germline ends. The CDR3 runs to 15 residues. The CDR3 here is CASSYYGQPNYGYTF. CDR3 nucleotides: TGTGCCAGCAGTTACTATGGACAGCCTAACTATGGCTACACCTTC.

The genes are TRBV1 and TRBJ2-5; TRBD1 was called by the table and not checked on the DNA. TRBV1 is a known pseudogene. CDR3 length equals 13 residues. The chain's CDR3 is CTSSQDQQETQYF. CDR3 nucleotide sequence: TGCACCAGCAGCCAAGACCAACAAGAGACCCAGTACTTC.